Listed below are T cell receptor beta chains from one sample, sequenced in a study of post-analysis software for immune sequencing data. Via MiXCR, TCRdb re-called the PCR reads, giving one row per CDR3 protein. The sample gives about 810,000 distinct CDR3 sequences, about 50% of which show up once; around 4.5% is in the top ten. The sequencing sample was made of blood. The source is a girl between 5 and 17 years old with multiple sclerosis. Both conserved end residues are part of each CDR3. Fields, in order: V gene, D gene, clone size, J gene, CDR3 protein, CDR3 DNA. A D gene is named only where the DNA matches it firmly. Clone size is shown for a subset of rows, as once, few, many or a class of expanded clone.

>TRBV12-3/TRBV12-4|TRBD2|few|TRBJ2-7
CASSSQMTSGRVHEQYF
TGTGCCAGCAGTTCCCAGATGACTAGCGGGAGGGTCCACGAGCAGTACTTC
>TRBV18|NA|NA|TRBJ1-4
CASSPLPKGTLNEKLFF
TGTGCCAGCTCACCACTACCCAAGGGGACACTAAATGAAAAACTGTTTTTT
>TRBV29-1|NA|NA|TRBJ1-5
CSVGSQSNQPQHF
TGCAGCGTTGGGTCGCAGAGCAATCAGCCCCAGCATTTT
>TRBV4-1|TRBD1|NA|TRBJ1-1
CASGTGWENTEAFF
TGCGCCAGCGGGACAGGGTGGGAAAACACTGAAGCTTTCTTT
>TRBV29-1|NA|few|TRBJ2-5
CSAGTGTTETQYF
TGCAGCGCCGGGACCGGGACCACGGAGACCCAGTACTTC
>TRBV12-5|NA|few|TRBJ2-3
CASGFNGGQYF
TGTGCTAGTGGTTTTAACGGCGGGCAGTATTTT
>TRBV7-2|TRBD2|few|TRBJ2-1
CASGRPLSGGAFSEQFF
TGTGCCAGCGGTAGACCCCTTAGCGGGGGGGCCTTTAGTGAGCAGTTCTTC
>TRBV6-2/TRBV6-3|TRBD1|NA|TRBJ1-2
CASSATGAGYTF
TGTGCCAGCAGTGCCACAGGGGCCGGCTACACCTTC
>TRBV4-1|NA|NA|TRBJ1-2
CASSPERQANYGYTF
TGCGCCAGCAGCCCGGAGAGGCAAGCTAACTATGGCTACACCTTC
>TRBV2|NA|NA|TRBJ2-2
CASSEVGGSGELFF
TGTGCCAGCAGTGAAGTAGGGGGGTCCGGGGAGCTGTTTTTT